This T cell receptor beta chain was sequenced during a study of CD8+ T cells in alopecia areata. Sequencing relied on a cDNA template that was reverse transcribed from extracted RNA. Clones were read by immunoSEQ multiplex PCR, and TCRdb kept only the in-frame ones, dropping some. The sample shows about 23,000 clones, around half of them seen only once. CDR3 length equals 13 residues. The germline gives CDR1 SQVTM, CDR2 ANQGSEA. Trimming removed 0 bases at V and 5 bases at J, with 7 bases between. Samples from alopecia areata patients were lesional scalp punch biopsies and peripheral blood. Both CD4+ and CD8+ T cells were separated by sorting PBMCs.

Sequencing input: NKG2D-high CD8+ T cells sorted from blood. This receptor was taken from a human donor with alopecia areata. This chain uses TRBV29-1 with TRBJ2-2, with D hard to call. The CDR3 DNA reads TGCAGCGTTGAAGATCTGGTAACCGGGGAGCTGTTTTTT. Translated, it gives CSVEDLVTGELFF.